This entry lists 29 T cell receptor beta chains sequenced from one sample in a study of control samples from healthy donors and cancer patients. Clones were read by immunoSEQ multiplex PCR, and TCRdb kept only the in-frame ones, dropping some. The table records approximately 76,000 clones, approximately 82% of them present only once. Sequencing was carried out using PBMCs. The receptor set was obtained from a man aged 60 to 75 with head and neck cancer.

The chain joins TRBV5-1 to TRBJ1-5, with unresolved D. With 2 bases removed from V and 8 bases from J, the gap between germline ends came to 14 bases. Germline CDR1 SGHRS, CDR2 YFSETQ. CDR3 length: 14 amino acids. As DNA, the CDR3 is TGCGCCAGCAGCTTAGGTCCGGGGTTGGAGCCCCAGCATTTT. Encoded protein: CASSLGPGLEPQHF.

CDR3 coding DNA: TGTGCCAGCAGCGATCGTGGGGGAAGGACTGAAGCTTTCTTT. Translation: CASSDRGGRTEAFF. The chain combines TRBV6-5 with TRBJ1-1; a weak D match, TRBD1 (5 bases). The length of the CDR3 is 14 residues. CDR1 is MNHEY, CDR2 SVGAGI, per germline. Deletions cut 6 bases from V and 5 bases from J, with 16 bases between.

This clone was found a few times. Here the CDR3 DNA reads TGCGCCAGCAGCGGGTACGGGACGGAGGGCGAAAAACTGTTTTTT. Protein: CASSGYGTEGEKLFF. V and J are TRBV5-1 and TRBJ1-4, with TRBD1 as a possible D gene (5 bases). From germline, CDR1 is SGHRS and CDR2 YFSETQ. Trimming removed 4 bases at V and 8 bases at J, with 18 bases between. The CDR3 consists of 15 residues.

The V call is TRBV11-2, the J call TRBJ2-5; TRBD2 is a possible D gene (6 bases). The CDR3 contains 13 residues. Germline CDR1 and CDR2: SGHAT and FQNNGV. V lost 3 bases, J lost 2 bases, and 7 bases lay in between. CDR3 bases: TGTGCCAGCAGCTTCGGAGGGCAAGAGACCCAGTACTTC. Amino acid sequence: CASSFGGQETQYF.

The CDR3 spells CASSVMGTEAFF. The CDR3, as DNA: TGTGCCAGTTCGGTAATGGGGACTGAAGCTTTCTTT. This chain joins TRBV28 and TRBJ1-1, with D unclear. Trimming shortened V by 9 bases and J by 5 bases, and 13 bases separated the two germline ends. The germline V gene has CDR1 MDHEN and CDR2 SYDVKM. The CDR3 is 12 residues long.

This clone has only a few counts. The rearrangement links TRBV11-2 to TRBJ2-2, with TRBD2 matching over 12 bases. The CDR3 is made up of 19 amino acids. J gave up 4 bases and V 2 bases, and 11 bases lay outside the gene matches. From germline, CDR1 is SGHAT and CDR2 FQNNGV. The CDR3 DNA reads as TGTGCCAGCAGCTTAAAGGGCCTAGCGGGAGGGGGTAGCACCGGGGAGCTGTTTTTT. It codes for CASSLKGLAGGGSTGELFF.

This clone has a single count. The genes are TRBV7-9 and TRBJ1-4, with a tentative D call TRBD1 (5 bases). In germline, CDR1 is SEHNR, CDR2 FQNEAQ (reference sequence). The CDR3 is made up of 14 amino acids. Trimming left V 5 bases short and J 3 bases short, with 10 bases between. Here the CDR3 reads CASSPAGANEKLFF. DNA for the CDR3: TGTGCCAGCAGCCCGGCGGGGGCTAATGAAAAACTGTTTTTT.

V usage is TRBV27 and J usage is TRBJ2-7; TRBD1 agrees at 8 bases. The CDR3 is made up of 12 amino acids. The V segment lost 8 bases and the J segment 3 bases; nucleotides outside the gene matches: 3. CDR1 MNHEY and CDR2 SMNVEV come from the germline V gene (reference sequence). The CDR3 nucleotides are TGTGCCAGCCGACAGGGGCACTACGAGCAGTACTTC. It translates to CASRQGHYEQYF.

The CDR3 nucleotides are TGTGCCACCAGCAGAGATTCAGTGGAGACCCAGTACTTC. Its translation is CATSRDSVETQYF. The chain combines TRBV15 with TRBJ2-5; unclear D gene. The CDR3 sequence is 13 residues long. Trimming removed 0 bases from V and 5 bases from J, with 7 bases in between. Germline-derived CDR1 and CDR2 are LNHNV and YYDKDF (reference sequence).

The sample holds one count of this clone. V usage is TRBV6-5 and J usage is TRBJ2-3; TRBD2 aligns across 8 bases. V lost 2 bases to trimming and J lost 5 bases; unmatched junction nucleotides: 6. The CDR3 length is 15 residues. CDR1 and CDR2 from the germline V gene are MNHEY and SVGAGI. CDR3 region: CASSYDSGSIDTQYF. DNA for the CDR3: TGTGCCAGCAGTTACGACAGCGGGAGTATAGATACGCAGTATTTT.

Only one count was recorded for this clone. The rearrangement joins TRBV20-1 to TRBJ2-1, with TRBD2 matching 9 bases. This CDR3 has 16 amino acids. After removal of 3 bases from V and 1 base from J, the junction contained 7 bases not matched to a gene. Per germline, CDR1 DFQATT and CDR2 SNEGSKA (reference sequence). The CDR3 DNA is TGCAGTGCTAGTAGGGCTAGCGGGACGTCCTACAATGAGCAGTTCTTC. This codes for CSASRASGTSYNEQFF.

This clone appeared once. The CDR3 is CASSTEGIGNQPQHF. CDR3 sequence (DNA): TGTGCCAGCTCGACGGAGGGTATTGGCAATCAGCCCCAGCATTTT. The chain uses TRBV18 and TRBJ1-5; D gene unclear. Trimming removed 6 bases at V and 2 bases at J, with 14 bases between. From germline, CDR1 is KGHSH and CDR2 LQKENI. This CDR3 is 15 amino acids long.

V is TRBV2 and J is TRBJ1-1; D uncertain. V was trimmed by 6 bases and J by 1 base, leaving 3 bases between them. The CDR3 is 11 amino acids. Germline CDR1 and CDR2: SNHLY and FYNNEI. The CDR3 here is CASSRNTEAFF. The CDR3 DNA reads as TGTGCCAGCAGCAGGAACACTGAAGCTTTCTTT.

V usage is TRBV29-1 and J usage is TRBJ2-3; TRBD2 aligns across 13 bases. CDR1 SQVTM and CDR2 ANQGSEA come from the germline V gene. This CDR3 is built from 14 residues. V gave up 7 bases and J gave up 8 bases; unmatched junction bases: 9. CDR3 DNA: TGCAGCGCCCTAACTAGCGGGAGGGTGGGTACGCAGTATTTT. Encoded protein: CSALTSGRVGTQYF.

V is TRBV19 and J is TRBJ2-3; possible D gene TRBD2, 7 bases. The CDR3 sequence is 14 residues long. Per germline, CDR1 LNHDA and CDR2 SQIVND (reference sequence). V was shortened by 1 base and J by 8 bases, with 13 bases between the two germline ends. CDR3 loop: CASSIGGGPGTQYF. The CDR3 DNA follows: TGTGCCAGTAGTATAGGGGGGGGGCCCGGTACGCAGTATTTT.

This sequence joins TRBV27 and TRBJ2-5; D gene unclear. Between the trimmed V and J ends, which lost 6 bases and 5 bases, there was a span of 7 bases. CDR1 MNHEY and CDR2 SMNVEV come from the germline V gene (reference sequence). The CDR3 has 11 amino acids. The CDR3 sequence: CASRIGETQYF. Written as DNA, the CDR3 is TGTGCCAGCAGAATAGGGGAGACCCAGTACTTC.

The rearrangement uses TRBV3-1 (or the pseudogene TRBV3-2) and TRBJ1-1; no reliable D call. The V end was cut by 2 bases, the J end by 0 bases, with 4 bases between. Germline CDR1 is LGHDT and CDR2 is YNNKEL (reference sequence). This CDR3 contains 13 residues. DNA of the CDR3: TGTGCCAGCAGCCAACAGGTGAACACTGAAGCTTTCTTT. Protein: CASSQQVNTEAFF.

This chain connects TRBV5-5 to TRBJ2-7; tentatively, D is TRBD2 (7 bases). V was shortened by 3 bases and J by 2 bases, with 12 bases between the two germline ends. Looked up from germline, CDR1 is SGHKS and CDR2 is YYEKEE (reference sequence). CDR3 length: 14 residues. CDR3 in DNA: TGTGCCAGCAGCTCATGGGGGGGCGCCTACGAGCAGTACTTC. Translated: CASSSWGGAYEQYF.

The chain joins TRBV6-5 to TRBJ2-1, with D perhaps TRBD2 (5 bases). CDR3 size: 15 residues. V was trimmed by 2 bases and J by 4 bases, leaving 12 bases between them. Germline V CDR1 and CDR2: MNHEY, SVGAGI. CDR3 amino acids: CASSYGLAQYNEQFF. In DNA, the CDR3 is TGTGCCAGCAGTTACGGTCTAGCCCAGTACAATGAGCAGTTCTTC.

The rearrangement joins TRBV1 to TRBJ2-3; the table calls TRBD2, which could not be checked here. TRBV1 is listed as a pseudogene. The CDR3 runs to 17 residues. CDR3 loop: CTSRGQREGRCTDTQYF. The CDR3 nucleotides read TGCACCAGCAGAGGTCAGCGGGAGGGCCGGTGCACAGATACGCAGTATTTT.

The chain uses TRBV9 and TRBJ1-4; no firm D call. CDR1 is SGDLS and CDR2 is YYNGEE in the germline V gene. The CDR3 loop spans 14 amino acids. The V end was cut by 7 bases, the J end by 5 bases, with 15 bases between. The DNA of the CDR3 is TGTGCCAGCTCCTGGGGTCTTAAAAATGAAAAACTGTTTTTT. Amino acids: CASSWGLKNEKLFF.

The chain employs TRBV1 and TRBJ2-3; the D call in the table, TRBD2, was not verified against the DNA. TRBV1 is a listed pseudogene. This CDR3 contains 13 residues. As DNA, the CDR3 is TGCACCAGCAGCCAAAAGCGGGATCATACGCAGTATTTT. This sequence encodes CTSSQKRDHTQYF.

V and J are TRBV15 and TRBJ1-1; D gene ambiguous. Germline assignment: CDR1 LNHNV and CDR2 YYDKDF (reference sequence). This CDR3 spans 15 amino acids. The ends were cut back, 5 bases at V and 0 bases at J, with 13 bases in the middle. This CDR3 is CATSRGRDLNTEAFF. Here the CDR3 DNA reads TGTGCCACCAGCCGCGGTCGTGACCTGAACACTGAAGCTTTCTTT.

This chain uses TRBV19 with TRBJ1-5; 7 nucleotides match TRBD1. Germline V gene lookup returns CDR1 LNHDA and CDR2 SQIVND (reference sequence). The CDR3 length is 15 residues. The trim removed 3 bases at V and 4 bases at J, leaving 6 bases unmatched. CDR3 protein: CASSIQAGGNQPQHF. The CDR3 nucleotides are TGTGCCAGTAGTATCCAGGCAGGGGGGAATCAGCCCCAGCATTTT.

The chain joins TRBV25-1 to TRBJ2-7; the D gene is possibly TRBD2 (5 bases). The germline V and J ends were trimmed by 4 bases and 3 bases, with 16 bases remaining between them. The CDR3 has 15 amino acids. CDR1 and CDR2 from the germline V gene are MGHDK and SYGVNS. CDR3 sequence: CASSATSRGYYEQYF. The CDR3, as DNA: TGTGCCAGCAGTGCAACTAGTCGTGGATACTACGAGCAGTACTTC.

The chain recombines TRBV9 with TRBJ1-1; no clear D gene. This CDR3 region has 14 residues. The ends were cut back, 0 bases at V and 6 bases at J, with 12 bases in the middle. CDR1 and CDR2 (germline): SGDLS, YYNGEE. The CDR3 DNA sequence: TGTGCCAGCAGCGTAGTGGGGAAAACGGCTGAAGCTTTCTTT. It encodes CASSVVGKTAEAFF.

The chain uses TRBV3-1 (or the pseudogene TRBV3-2) and TRBJ1-3; D remains unclear. V gave up 4 bases and J gave up 0 bases, with 10 bases separating them. Germline CDR1 is LGHDT and CDR2 is YNNKEL (reference sequence). This CDR3 is built from 15 residues. Here the CDR3 reads CASSLPPNSGNTIYF. The CDR3, as DNA: TGTGCCAGCAGCCTTCCTCCCAACTCTGGAAACACCATATATTTT.

The genes are TRBV6-5 and TRBJ2-7; perhaps TRBD2 as D (5 bases). V lost 6 bases, J lost 0 bases, and 12 bases lay in between. The CDR3 extends over 14 amino acids. Germline CDR1 and CDR2: MNHEY and SVGAGI. CDR3 amino acids: CASRIRRDSYEQYF. The CDR3, as DNA: TGTGCCAGCAGGATCAGACGGGACTCCTACGAGCAGTACTTC.

This chain connects TRBV9 to TRBJ2-3; 7 bases are a match to TRBD1. There are 15 residues in the CDR3. CDR1 and CDR2 (germline): SGDLS, YYNGEE. V gave up 2 bases and J gave up 2 bases; unmatched junction bases: 5. CDR3 residues: CASSVGTVNTDTQYF. The CDR3 region has the DNA TGTGCCAGCAGCGTTGGGACAGTTAACACAGATACGCAGTATTTT.